The 21 T cell receptor beta chains presented below share a single source sample, sequenced in a study of cytotoxic CD8 clonotypes in ibrutinib-treated CLL. Assay used: immunoSEQ multiplex PCR; TCRdb lists only in-frame clones, some missing. The sample yields some 350,000 clones, roughly 71% seen once. The sequencing used PBMCs, collected after 36 months of ibrutinib treatment. The receptors were sampled from a human donor with chronic lymphocytic leukemia.

This clone was detected a few times. The chain links TRBV10-3 to TRBJ2-3, with 8 bases that match TRBD1. There are 14 residues in the CDR3. Germline values: CDR1 ENHRY, CDR2 SYGVKD. After removal of 7 bases from V and 2 bases from J, the junction contained 5 bases not matched to a gene. The CDR3 sequence: CAINSGQVTDTQYF. As DNA, the CDR3 is TGTGCCATCAATTCGGGACAGGTCACAGATACGCAGTATTTT.

The chain couples TRBV7-9 to TRBJ2-3; D is possibly TRBD1 or TRBD2 (7 bases each). Trimming pared 1 base from V and 2 bases from J, leaving 22 bases between. The CDR3 is 19 amino acids. Germline CDR1 and CDR2: SEHNR and FQNEAQ (reference sequence). The chain's CDR3 is CASSLVGRQGGSITDTQYF. CDR3 DNA: TGTGCCAGCAGCTTAGTAGGAAGGCAGGGGGGGTCCATCACAGATACGCAGTATTTT.

This chain connects TRBV29-1 to TRBJ1-2, with 9 bases lining up with TRBD1. Unmatched junction bases numbered 3, after V lost 5 bases and J lost 2 bases. The CDR3 totals 13 residues. Per the germline V gene, CDR1 is SQVTM and CDR2 is ANQGSEA. The CDR3 nucleotides are TGCAGCGTTAGGGGGACAGGGAACTATGGCTACACCTTC. Translation: CSVRGTGNYGYTF.

This sequence joins TRBV7-8 and TRBJ1-4; D is undetermined. V shed 4 bases and J shed 7 bases, with 16 bases lying between them. CDR1 is SGHVS and CDR2 is FQNEAQ in the germline V gene. The CDR3 loop spans 15 amino acids. The CDR3 DNA is TGTGCCAGCAGCTCGCTCCTGGGAGTGGGTGAAAAACTGTTTTTT. Translation: CASSSLLGVGEKLFF.

This chain links TRBV7-6 with TRBJ1-4; D perhaps matches TRBD1 (6 bases). V lost 5 bases and J 7 bases, leaving 11 bases between the germline ends. CDR3 length: 13 residues. CDR1 and CDR2 from the germline V gene are SGHVS and FNYEAQ. CDR3: CASSVQGSEKLFF. In nucleotides, the CDR3 is TGTGCCAGCAGCGTTCAGGGGAGTGAAAAACTGTTTTTT.

The J gene is TRBJ1-4, the V gene TRBV11-2; D is ambiguous. Trimming stripped 3 bases from V and 10 bases from J, with 12 bases between. Germline V gene data show CDR1 as SGHAT and CDR2 as FQNNGV. The CDR3 is made up of 13 amino acids. CDR3 in DNA: TGTGCCAGCAGCTTCGCACACCTCGGAAAACTGTTTTTT. Amino acid sequence: CASSFAHLGKLFF.

The chain combines TRBV6-5 with TRBJ2-7, with a possible D match to TRBD1 (5 bases). The CDR3 has 13 residues. Germline lookup yields CDR1 MNHEY and CDR2 SVGAGI. Trimming removed 5 bases at V and 5 bases at J, with 13 bases between. In DNA form, the CDR3 reads TGTGCCAGCAGTCATACAGGTCGCCACGAGCAGTACTTC. Protein: CASSHTGRHEQYF.

The chain couples TRBV6-5 to TRBJ2-5; the D is unclear. CDR3 size: 15 residues. Germline-derived CDR1 and CDR2 are MNHEY and SVGAGI. V dropped 2 bases and J dropped 4 bases, with 14 bases sitting between them. CDR3 bases: TGTGCCAGCAGTTACGGAAGGGCACGAGGAGAGACCCAGTACTTC. This gives the protein CASSYGRARGETQYF.

V is TRBV18 and J is TRBJ2-2; no definite D call. Germline values: CDR1 KGHSH, CDR2 LQKENI. The CDR3 extends over 12 amino acids. The V gene lost 0 bases and the J gene lost 8 bases, with 4 bases spanning the gap. The CDR3 region is CASSPPLGELFF. CDR3 nucleotides: TGTGCCAGCTCACCACCGCTGGGGGAGCTGTTTTTT.

The chain links TRBV14 to TRBJ1-2; D uncertain. Trimming shortened V by 6 bases and J by 4 bases, and 12 bases separated the two germline ends. Germline V gene lookup returns CDR1 SGHDN and CDR2 FVKESK. CDR3 length: 13 residues. Written as DNA, the CDR3 is TGTGCCAGCAGGCGGAACGGGCCCTATGGCTACACCTTC. It is translated as CASRRNGPYGYTF.

This clone has only a few counts. The V gene is TRBV7-9, the J gene TRBJ2-7; no clear D. The germline V and J ends were trimmed by 5 bases and 5 bases, with 10 bases remaining between them. This CDR3 comprises 12 residues. Germline CDR1 SEHNR, CDR2 FQNEAQ (reference sequence). The DNA of the CDR3 is TGTGCCAGCAGCACGACCCGGAACGAGCAGTACTTC. It is translated as CASSTTRNEQYF.

V gene TRBV5-1 combines with J gene TRBJ1-2; TRBD1 aligns across 7 bases. Trimming took 5 bases from V and 5 from J; bases not matched to a gene: 6. Per germline, CDR1 SGHRS and CDR2 YFSETQ. This CDR3 has 13 amino acids. The CDR3 protein is CASRSGGSYGYTF. DNA of the CDR3: TGCGCCAGCAGGTCAGGGGGGTCTTATGGCTACACCTTC.

In its sample, this clone was seen a few times. CDR3 coding DNA: TGTGCCAGCAGCGGTAGGACAGGGGGAAACTATGGCTACACCTTC. Its protein product is CASSGRTGGNYGYTF. The chain is built from TRBV6-5 and TRBJ1-2; 10 bases agree with TRBD1. With V trimmed by 6 bases and J by 2 bases, 6 bases remained unmatched. The germline V gene has CDR1 MNHEY and CDR2 SVGAGI. The CDR3 runs 15 residues.

The genes are TRBV6-5 and TRBJ2-3; 8 bases match TRBD2. Germline assignment: CDR1 MNHEY and CDR2 SVGAGI. This CDR3 has 14 amino acids. With 0 bases clipped from V and 10 bases from J, the junction kept 6 bases outside the gene matches. The CDR3 bases are TGTGCCAGCAGTTACTCCAAACGCGGGGGGTCGCAGTATTTT. Translating gives CASSYSKRGGSQYF.

CDR3 bases: TGTGCCAGCAGCGTGGGAGGGACAGATCTGGCGGGCGAGCAGTACTTC. Amino acid sequence: CASSVGGTDLAGEQYF. The chain couples TRBV9 to TRBJ2-7; D is tentatively TRBD1 or TRBD2 (7 bases each). Germline lookup yields CDR1 SGDLS and CDR2 YYNGEE. This CDR3 is built from 16 residues. V lost 2 bases, J lost 6 bases, and 21 bases lay in between.

The chain couples TRBV11-1 to TRBJ2-1, with 10 bases matching TRBD2. V dropped 1 base and J dropped 9; count of bases not matched to a gene: 3. The germline CDR1 and CDR2 sequences are SGHAT and FQDESV (reference sequence). This CDR3 has 14 residues. The CDR3 bases are TGTGCCAGCAGCTTAGGCCTAGCGGGAGCTGAGCAGTTCTTC. It yields the protein CASSLGLAGAEQFF.

The chain is built from TRBV4-2 and TRBJ2-6; D ambiguous. The germline gives CDR1 LGHNA, CDR2 YNFKEQ. CDR3 size: 16 residues. Trimming pared 2 bases from V and 1 base from J, leaving 9 bases between. CDR3 in amino acids: CASSQRVASGANVLTF. CDR3 coding DNA: TGTGCCAGCAGCCAAAGAGTGGCATCTGGGGCCAACGTCCTGACTTTC.

The chain is built from TRBV29-1 and TRBJ2-1; D is undetermined. The CDR3 consists of 13 residues. Germline V gives CDR1 SQVTM, CDR2 ANQGSEA. Between the trimmed V and J ends, which lost 5 bases and 4 bases, there was a span of 12 bases. For the CDR3, the DNA is TGCAGCGTTTCCCTGGACCGATACAATGAGCAGTTCTTC. As protein: CSVSLDRYNEQFF.

The J gene is TRBJ2-1, the V gene TRBV29-1, with 8 positions matching TRBD2. After removal of 2 bases from V and 6 bases from J, the junction contained 3 bases not matched to a gene. CDR3 length: 13 residues. Germline CDR1 and CDR2: SQVTM and ANQGSEA. CDR3 in DNA: TGCAGCGTTGAACTAGCGGGTGGCAATGAGCAGTTCTTC. This codes for CSVELAGGNEQFF.

This clone was counted only a few times. The chain recombines TRBV13 with TRBJ2-7, with TRBD2 matching 7 bases. The length of the CDR3 is 14 residues. Germline V gene data show CDR1 as PRHDT and CDR2 as FYEKMQ (reference sequence). V gave up 4 bases and J gave up 6 bases; unmatched junction bases: 9. The CDR3 nucleotides read TGTGCCAGCAGCTACGACTTGCCGGGGGGCGAGCAGTACTTC. Translated, it gives CASSYDLPGGEQYF.

The chain carries TRBV6-4 and TRBJ1-1; D is unclear. This CDR3 contains 11 residues. Germline values: CDR1 MRHNA, CDR2 SNTAGT. V was shortened by 6 bases and J by 11 bases, with 13 bases between the two germline ends. CDR3: CASRGRRMAFF. As DNA, the CDR3 is TGTGCCAGCAGGGGTCGCCGGATGGCTTTCTTT.